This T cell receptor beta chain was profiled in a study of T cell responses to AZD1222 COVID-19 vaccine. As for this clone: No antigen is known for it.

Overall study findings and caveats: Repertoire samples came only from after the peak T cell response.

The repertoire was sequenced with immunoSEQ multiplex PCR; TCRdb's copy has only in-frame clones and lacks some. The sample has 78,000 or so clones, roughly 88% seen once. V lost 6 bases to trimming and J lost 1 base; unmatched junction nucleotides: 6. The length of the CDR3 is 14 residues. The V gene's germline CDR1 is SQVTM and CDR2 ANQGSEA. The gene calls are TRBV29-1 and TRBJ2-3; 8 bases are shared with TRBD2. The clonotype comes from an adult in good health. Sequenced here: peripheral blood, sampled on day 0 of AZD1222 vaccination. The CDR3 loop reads CSVPAGAGTDTQYF. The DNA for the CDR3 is TGCAGCGTGCCAGCGGGAGCCGGCACAGATACGCAGTATTTT.